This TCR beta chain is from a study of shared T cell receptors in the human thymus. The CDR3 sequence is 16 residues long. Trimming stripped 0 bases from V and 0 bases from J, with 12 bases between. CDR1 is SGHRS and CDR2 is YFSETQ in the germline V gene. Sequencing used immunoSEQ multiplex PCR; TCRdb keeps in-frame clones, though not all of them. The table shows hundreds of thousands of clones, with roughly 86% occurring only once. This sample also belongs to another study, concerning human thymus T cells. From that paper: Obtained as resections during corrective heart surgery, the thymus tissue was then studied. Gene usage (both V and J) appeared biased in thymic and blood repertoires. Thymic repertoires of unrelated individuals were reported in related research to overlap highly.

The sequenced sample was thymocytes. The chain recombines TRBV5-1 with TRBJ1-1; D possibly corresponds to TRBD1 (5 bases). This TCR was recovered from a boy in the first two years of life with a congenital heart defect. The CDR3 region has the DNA TGCGCCAGCAGCTTGGATTTCATGACAGTGAACACTGAAGCTTTCTTT. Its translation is CASSLDFMTVNTEAFF.